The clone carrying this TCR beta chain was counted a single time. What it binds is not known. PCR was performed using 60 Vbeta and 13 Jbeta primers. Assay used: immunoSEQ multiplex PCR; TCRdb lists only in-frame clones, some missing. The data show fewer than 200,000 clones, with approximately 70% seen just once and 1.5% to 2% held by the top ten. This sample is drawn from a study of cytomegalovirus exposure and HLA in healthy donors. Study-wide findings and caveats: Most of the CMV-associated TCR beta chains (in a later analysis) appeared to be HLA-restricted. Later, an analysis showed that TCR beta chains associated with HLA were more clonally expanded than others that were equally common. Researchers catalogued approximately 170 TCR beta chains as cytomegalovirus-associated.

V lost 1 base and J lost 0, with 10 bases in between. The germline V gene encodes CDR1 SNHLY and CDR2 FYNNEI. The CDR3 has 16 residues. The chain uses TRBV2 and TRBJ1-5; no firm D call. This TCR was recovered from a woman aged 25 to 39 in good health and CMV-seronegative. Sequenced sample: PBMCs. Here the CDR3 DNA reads TGTGCCAGCAGTGAAGTAGGAGGGTTTAGCAATCAGCCCCAGCATTTT. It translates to CASSEVGGFSNQPQHF.